This TCR beta chain was obtained from a study of T-cell memory formation after mild COVID-19. Points from the study as a whole: Memory cells collected pre-infection included some clones that later responded, suggesting cross-reactive memory joined.

This clonotype was seen many times. Its specificity is unknown. The ends were cut back, 0 bases at V and 0 bases at J, with 3 bases in the middle. CDR1 is MGHRA, CDR2 YSYEKL, per germline. The CDR3 is made up of 14 amino acids. TCRdb re-called the 5' RACE reads with MiXCR, one entry per CDR3 protein. The sample lists 350,000 to 400,000 distinct CDR3 sequences; 13% to 15% were seen once. Sequenced input: PBMCs or a T cell subset sorted from them (not recorded which). The clonotype was recovered from a man younger than 35 who had mild COVID-19 (a few samples of this study predate the infection). Cell type and time point are not known. The chain carries TRBV4-1 and TRBJ1-5; the D is unclear. The CDR3 sequence is CASSQEISNQPQHF. DNA for the CDR3: TGCGCCAGCAGCCAAGAGATTAGCAATCAGCCCCAGCATTTT.